These T cell receptor beta chains were read from a single sample in a study of blood T cell repertoires in COVID-19. Assay used: immunoSEQ multiplex PCR; TCRdb lists only in-frame clones, some missing. The data hold about 160,000 clones, with 80% to 90% observed a single time. Sequenced sample: peripheral blood. The origin of the receptors is a middle-aged man with acute or convalescent COVID-19. Each CDR3 is given with its conserved first and last residue. The D gene is left open where the match is weak. Only some rows state a clone size, as once, few, many or a class for expanded clones.

v_call	clone_size	d_call	j_call	cdr3_nt	cdr3_aa
TRBV9	.	.	TRBJ2-2	TGTGCCAGCAGCGTCAGCGGGGAGCTGTTTTTT	CASSVSGELFF
TRBV29-1	.	TRBD1	TRBJ1-1	TGCAGCGTTGAAGATATTAGACAGGGGGCGAGAGCTTTCTTT	CSVEDIRQGARAFF
TRBV5-1	.	.	TRBJ1-1	TGCGCCAGCAGCTTGAGACAGTACACTGAAGCTTTCTTT	CASSLRQYTEAFF
TRBV4-1	.	.	TRBJ1-1	TGCGCCAGCAGCCAAAACCGGGGAGCTGAAGCTTTCTTT	CASSQNRGAEAFF
TRBV5-4	.	.	TRBJ2-5	TGTGCCAGCAGCTTGACCCTAGCGGAGACCCAGTACTTC	CASSLTLAETQYF
TRBV21-1	.	.	TRBJ1-1	TGTGCCAGGTATGACAGGGGCACTGAAGCTTTCTTT	CARYDRGTEAFF
TRBV5-8	.	TRBD1	TRBJ2-3	TGTGCCAGCAGTTTCGGAGGGCAGGGGGCACAGGATACGCAGTATTTT	CASSFGGQGAQDTQYF
TRBV18	once	.	TRBJ2-3	TGTGCCAGCTCACCTACCCCCGCAGGCTTGGGCACAGATACGCAGTATTTT	CASSPTPAGLGTDTQYF
TRBV9	.	TRBD1	TRBJ2-4	TGTGCCAGCAGCCGGGACAGGGGAGCCAAAAACATTCAGTACTTC	CASSRDRGAKNIQYF
TRBV6-6	.	TRBD2	TRBJ2-7	TGTGCCAGCAGCCGATCCGGACTAGTCAGCTCCTACGAGCAGTACTTC	CASSRSGLVSSYEQYF
TRBV12-5	.	TRBD2	TRBJ2-5	TGTGCTAGTGGTCACTTAGCGGGGGGGCGGGAGACCCAGTACTTC	CASGHLAGGRETQYF
TRBV6-7	.	.	TRBJ1-5	TGTGCCAGCATGGAGGGTCAGCCCCAGCATTTT	CASMEGQPQHF
TRBV15	.	.	TRBJ1-5	TGTGCCACCAGCAGACAGGGGAGCAATCAGCCCCAGCATTTT	CATSRQGSNQPQHF
TRBV7-3	.	.	TRBJ1-1	TGTGCCAGCAGTTCCGTACAGAACACTGAAGCTTTCTTT	CASSSVQNTEAFF
TRBV5-1	.	TRBD2	TRBJ2-1	TGCGCCAGCAGCGAGACTAGCGGGGGCTACAATGAGCAGTTCTTC	CASSETSGGYNEQFF
TRBV5-1	.	.	TRBJ2-2	TGCGCCAGCAGCTTGTCGGGGGGCTACACCGGGGAGCTGTTTTTT	CASSLSGGYTGELFF